Listed below are T cell receptor beta chains from one sample, sequenced in a study of blood T cell repertoires in COVID-19. TCRdb keeps only in-frame clones here, not all; method: immunoSEQ multiplex PCR. Of around 200,000 clones listed, about 80% were seen once; the top ten hold 5.5% to 7.5%. Material for sequencing was peripheral blood. The receptors were gathered from a human donor in a cohort sampled during active COVID-19. CDR3s include the opening cysteine and the closing phenylalanine or tryptophan. The D gene is left open where the match is weak. Some rows have no size entry. The others give once, few or many, or a class for an expanded clone.

v_call,clone_size,j_call,d_call,cdr3_nt,cdr3_aa
TRBV5-1,.,TRBJ1-1,.,TGCGCCAGCAGCTGGGGGCCGAACACTGAAGCTTTCTTT,CASSWGPNTEAFF
TRBV4-2,.,TRBJ2-3,TRBD2,TGTGCCAGCAGCCAAGTTGCGACTAGCGGGGGGGTGAGCACAGATACGCAGTATTTT,CASSQVATSGGVSTDTQYF
TRBV9,.,TRBJ1-4,.,TGTGCCAGCAGCCCTCCAGGAGGTTATGAAAAACTGTTTTTT,CASSPPGGYEKLFF
TRBV13,.,TRBJ2-3,TRBD2,TGTGCCAGCAGCCCCGGACTAGTGGATACGCAGTATTTT,CASSPGLVDTQYF
TRBV5-1,.,TRBJ2-1,TRBD1,TGCGCCAGCAGCTTGTATGGACAGGATAATGAGCAGTTCTTC,CASSLYGQDNEQFF
TRBV15,.,TRBJ2-7,TRBD1,TGTGCCACCAGCAGAGATATCCAAGACAGGGGGACCTACGAGCAGTACTTC,CATSRDIQDRGTYEQYF
TRBV6-1,.,TRBJ2-1,TRBD1,TGTGCCAGCAGTGAGAACAGGGGGAGTGAGCAGTTCTTC,CASSENRGSEQFF
TRBV6-5,.,TRBJ1-3,TRBD1,TGTGCCAGCAGACTGGACAGGGGGCTAAACACCATATATTTT,CASRLDRGLNTIYF
TRBV19,few,TRBJ1-3,TRBD1,TGTGCCAGTAGTTGGGACAGGGGGTTTGCTGGAAACACCATATATTTT,CASSWDRGFAGNTIYF
TRBV6-6,.,TRBJ2-5,TRBD2,TGTGCCAGCGGGCTGCTGGGACTAGCGGAAGAGACCCAGTACTTC,CASGLLGLAEETQYF
TRBV6-5,.,TRBJ1-4,.,TGTGCCAGCAGGCGACAAGCTGCAACTAATGAAAAACTGTTTTTT,CASRRQAATNEKLFF
TRBV5-1,.,TRBJ2-5,.,TGCGCCAGCAGCAGCGCACGAGCGGACCAAGAGACCCAGTACTTC,CASSSARADQETQYF
TRBV13,many,TRBJ1-2,.,TGTGCCAGCAGCTTAGTGTCTTGGCATGGCTACACCTTC,CASSLVSWHGYTF
TRBV7-8,.,TRBJ2-1,TRBD2,TGTGCCAGCAGCTTAGTCTCTGCCGGGGGGGCGGGTGAGCAGTTCTTC,CASSLVSAGGAGEQFF
TRBV9,.,TRBJ2-2,.,TGTGCCAGCAGCGTAGCTGTAGGATGGAGCACCGGGGAGCTGTTTTTT,CASSVAVGWSTGELFF
TRBV5-4,.,TRBJ1-2,.,TGTGCCAGCAGCCGGGTCGATGAGAGGCGCGTCCACACCTTC,CASSRVDERRVHTF
TRBV12-3/TRBV12-4,.,TRBJ1-4,TRBD1,TGTGCCAGCAGCAGACAGGGGAATGAAAAACTGTTTTTT,CASSRQGNEKLFF
TRBV1,.,TRBJ1-2,.,TGCACCAGCAGCCAGCCCCCCCGGAAGTTAGGGGGCGGCTTTGGCTACACCTTC,CTSSQPPRKLGGGFGYTF
TRBV25-1,.,TRBJ1-6,TRBD1,TGTGCCAGCAGTGGCGGGACAGGAATTACGACCTCACCCCTCCACTTT,CASSGGTGITTSPLHF
TRBV9,.,TRBJ2-3,TRBD2,TGTGCCAGCAGCGCGTGGGGACTAGCGGGGGGTTTGAAAGATACGCAGTATTTT,CASSAWGLAGGLKDTQYF
TRBV6-6,few,TRBJ2-1,.,TGTGCCAGCAGTGAGGGGGACCCCTACAATGAGCAGTTCTTC,CASSEGDPYNEQFF
TRBV2,.,TRBJ1-1,.,TGTGCCAGCAGTGAAGCGGACCTCTGGGGAGCGAACACTGAAGCTTTCTTT,CASSEADLWGANTEAFF
TRBV6-6,.,TRBJ2-7,TRBD2,TGTGCCAGCAGTTACGGACTAGCGGACGAGCAGTACTTC,CASSYGLADEQYF
TRBV9,.,TRBJ1-1,.,TGTGCCAGCAGCATCGCGTTGAACACTGAAGCTTTCTTT,CASSIALNTEAFF
TRBV27,.,TRBJ1-2,TRBD1,TGTGCCAGCAGTTCGTTTTTTGACAGGGGGCTTTATGGCTACACCTTC,CASSSFFDRGLYGYTF
TRBV10-3,.,TRBJ1-2,.,TGTGCCATCAGACAAATGGGGGGGGGACAATTGGGCTCCCACTATGGCTACACCTTC,CAIRQMGGGQLGSHYGYTF
TRBV11-3,.,TRBJ1-5,TRBD1,TGTGCCAGCAGCTTGGGGACCAGGGGGCGAGGCAATCAGCCCCAGCATTTT,CASSLGTRGRGNQPQHF
TRBV6-1,.,TRBJ2-5,.,TGTGCCAGCAGTGATTGGGGCACGAAAGAGACCCAGTACTTC,CASSDWGTKETQYF
TRBV7-2,few,TRBJ1-2,TRBD1,TGTGCCAGCAGCATCCCGGGACAGGGGGGAGGAGGTCGTTATGGCTACACCTTC,CASSIPGQGGGGRYGYTF
TRBV11-2,few,TRBJ1-1,.,TGTGCCAGCAGCTTATTAATCTCAGGGGATGAAGCTTTCTTT,CASSLLISGDEAFF
TRBV30,medium-sized,TRBJ1-1,TRBD1,TGTGCCTGTAAATCCGGGACAGGGGTCGAGTCAGCTTTCTTT,CACKSGTGVESAFF
TRBV4-1,.,TRBJ2-1,.,TGCGCCAGCAGCCAGCGGGGACGCGTAGCCGCCCGCTACAATGAGCAGTTCTTC,CASSQRGRVAARYNEQFF
TRBV15,.,TRBJ1-1,.,TGTGCCACCAGCAGAGATTCTGTTTTGGACAGTCAGAACACTGAAGCTTTCTTT,CATSRDSVLDSQNTEAFF
TRBV5-1,.,TRBJ2-2,TRBD1,TGCGCCAGCAGCTTGGGGGGACAGACCGGGGAGCTGTTTTTT,CASSLGGQTGELFF
TRBV19,.,TRBJ1-4,TRBD1,TGTGCCAGTAGTCCCCAGACAGGGGGTGGTGAAAAACTGTTTTTT,CASSPQTGGGEKLFF
TRBV20-1,.,TRBJ1-1,.,TGCAGTGCCCCACAGAACACTGAAGCTTTCTTT,CSAPQNTEAFF
TRBV7-9,.,TRBJ2-3,.,TGTGCCAGCAGCTTAGTTGGGGGGGCCGCAGATACGCAGTATTTT,CASSLVGGAADTQYF
TRBV5-5,.,TRBJ2-1,TRBD2,TGTGCCAGCAGCTTGGTAGGACTAGTGGGTGAGCAGTTCTTC,CASSLVGLVGEQFF
TRBV5-8,.,TRBJ1-4,.,TGTGCCAGCAGCCTCTCAGGGTTAAGAATTGAAAAACTGTTTTTT,CASSLSGLRIEKLFF
TRBV9,.,TRBJ2-1,.,TGTGCCAGCAGCGTAGGTGGGGGGGCATACAATGAGCAGTTCTTC,CASSVGGGAYNEQFF
TRBV18,few,TRBJ2-2,.,TGTGCCAGCTCACCACAACGGGAAGGGACCGGGGAGCTGTTTTTT,CASSPQREGTGELFF
TRBV5-4,.,TRBJ1-2,.,TGTGCCAGCAGCTTGGGGGGGGGCGTTGGCTACACCTTC,CASSLGGGVGYTF
TRBV9,.,TRBJ2-3,.,TGTGCCAGCAGCGTTTTGGGGGCGGGCACAGATACGCAGTATTTT,CASSVLGAGTDTQYF
TRBV10-3,.,TRBJ1-1,.,TGTGCCTCCACTAAATTCGGGGGGAGGGAAGCTTTCTTT,CASTKFGGREAFF
TRBV5-4,.,TRBJ2-7,TRBD1,TGTGCCAGCAGCGAAGACGGGACAGGGGGCGTCTACGAGCAGTACTTC,CASSEDGTGGVYEQYF
TRBV10-3,.,TRBJ2-7,.,TGTGCCATCAGTGAGTCGACCCGATCGGCAGGGCCCTACTCCTACGAGCAGTACTTC,CAISESTRSAGPYSYEQYF
TRBV9,.,TRBJ2-2,TRBD2,TGTGCCAGCAGCGTAGATAGCGGGGGTAACACCGGGGAGCTGTTTTTT,CASSVDSGGNTGELFF
TRBV11-2,.,TRBJ2-7,.,TGTGCCAGCAGCTTACCCCAGGGTTCATACGAGCAGTACTTC,CASSLPQGSYEQYF
TRBV5-6,.,TRBJ2-1,TRBD2,TGTGCCAGCAGCTTGGGAGGCGGGGGGCAATACAATGAGCAGTTCTTC,CASSLGGGGQYNEQFF
TRBV27,.,TRBJ1-2,.,TGTGCCAGCAGTTTCCACGGCGACCTATCGTCTGGGGGGAAATATGGCTACACCTTC,CASSFHGDLSSGGKYGYTF
TRBV7-2,.,TRBJ1-5,.,TGTGCCAGCAGCCCCGGTGGGGGGTGGTTTCAGCCCCAGCATTTT,CASSPGGGWFQPQHF
TRBV9,once,TRBJ2-1,.,TGTGCCAGCAGCGTAGAGGACTACTCCTACAATGAGCAGTTCTTC,CASSVEDYSYNEQFF
TRBV5-4,once,TRBJ1-6,TRBD1,TGTGCCAGCAGCCGCGGGACAGAGAATTCACCCCTCCACTTT,CASSRGTENSPLHF
TRBV3-1/TRBV3-2,.,TRBJ2-2,.,TGTGCCAGCAGCCAAGAATCGACAGGTAACACCGGGGAGCTGTTTTTT,CASSQESTGNTGELFF
TRBV4-1,.,TRBJ1-4,.,TGCGCCAGCAGCCAAGGTCTGTCAGGGGTGGATGAAAAACTGTTTTTT,CASSQGLSGVDEKLFF
TRBV6-5,.,TRBJ1-5,TRBD1,TGTGCCAGCAGCCCGACAGGGGGCAATCAGCCCCAGCATTTT,CASSPTGGNQPQHF
TRBV6-5,.,TRBJ1-6,.,TGTGCCAGCTCCCCGACCCGGGGTGTCAATTCACCCCTCCACTTT,CASSPTRGVNSPLHF
TRBV27,.,TRBJ1-2,.,TGTGCCACCTACAGGGAAAAGGGCGCTGGCTACACCTTC,CATYREKGAGYTF
TRBV21-1,.,TRBJ1-1,.,TGTGCCAGCAGCAAAGTTAAGGGAGACACTGAAGCTTTCTTT,CASSKVKGDTEAFF